The clone carrying this TCR beta chain was seen only once. The sample belongs to a study of blood T cell repertoires in COVID-19. Trimming took 3 bases from V and 1 from J, leaving 13 bases between them. The CDR3 totals 16 residues. CDR1 MNHNS and CDR2 SASEGT come from the germline V gene. TCRdb's table, derived via immunoSEQ multiplex PCR, lists solely in-frame clones and lacks some. The data show about 280,000 clones, with about nine tenths seen just once and 1.5% to 2% held by the top ten. Before being deemed recovered, Cohort 3 donors had two negative PCRs, clearance, or symptom resolution. The sequencing sample was made of PBMCs or T cells enriched from blood (not recorded which). This chain links TRBV6-1 with TRBJ1-3; maybe TRBD1 (5 bases). This sequence was found in an older woman who had recovered from COVID-19. CDR3 sequence reads: CASSDGTGASGNTIYF. Written as DNA, the CDR3 is TGTGCCAGCAGTGATGGGACGGGAGCTTCTGGAAACACCATATATTTT.